This section outlines one T cell receptor (beta chain) sequence together with its context. This clonotype was found many times. Its antigen is still unknown. No much larger clone exists at a distance of one base, and base qualities are not known. The time point label for this specimen denotes: pre-sensitization, week 0. This specimen's treatment or condition label, per the study, means: therapeutic diphenylcyclopropenone sensitization with weekly scalp DPC. At each patch-test visit, blood was drawn before the patch test was applied. Patients were eligible if aged 18 to 70, diagnosed with alopecia and judged suitable for DPC therapy, and pregnant patients were excluded. Unfractionated whole blood was collected in Tempus Blood RNA tubes, and total RNA was extracted from that blood. Libraries came from RACE. This sample was sequenced with a NextSeq 500. During library preparation, unique molecular identifiers were attached to individual cDNA molecules so that TCRs could be counted quantitatively and reproducibly. From each blood RNA sample, both TCR alpha and TCR beta chains were sequenced. From the authors' description of their analysis: Samples had a median of about 96,000 TCRs, with a range from about 23,224 to 750,000. The Decombinator software suite was used to annotate V, J and CDR3 in the TCR reads. Every sample was subsampled to the same number of TCRs (28,000) for the PS versus PT1 abundance plots. TCRs were defined as expanded if absent before sensitization and observed at least eight times at the 2-week time point. Using fastp at Q25 and MiXCR, TCRdb reprocessed the public reads and kept productive beta chains. Rows with one shared CDR3 protein collapse into an entry with the most common genes and DNA. V and J calls and clone size were set by TCRdb, not the authors. Within this sample are fewer than 140,000 distinct CDR3 sequences, with 12% of them counted one time only. Of the sample, around 1.5% is held by the ten largest clones.

The germline V gene encodes CDR1 SGHRS and CDR2 YFSETQ. Clipping removes 4 bases from V and 2 bases from J, with 7 as the unmatched junction base count. From the cysteine up to the phenylalanine, the CDR3 has a length of 16 residues. The entry retains the CDR3 DNA only, 48 bases that are in frame from base 1. The source of the sample is a study of human T cells and chemical hapten exposure (dated by TCRdb to the early 2020s). Study-wide context: For sensitization, 2% DPC in acetone was applied to a 2 cm by 2 cm area of upper inner arm skin. Throughout the study period of roughly 24 weeks, patients also received therapeutic DPC doses to the scalp every week. Patch testing was done on the upper back using Finn chambers containing 0.01% DPC, and results were scored after 6 days according to International Contact Dermatitis Research Group standards. The mostly female patient cohort included alopecia areata with under or over 50% scalp involvement, alopecia totalis and alopecia universalis. Libraries were combined into a pool for sequencing, and differences in TCR yield between samples came mainly from small differences in library volumes within the pool. In alopecia patients, the study followed how the peripheral blood TCR repertoire changed in vivo over primary and secondary sensitization to diphenylcyclopropenone (DPC), a hapten. Blood samples were taken from patients before sensitization (week 0) and then at 2, 6 and about 24 weeks after DPC sensitization. About 29 alopecia patients gave blood for TCR sequencing at one to four time points (pre-sensitization, 2, 6 and 24 weeks). Study-wide findings and limitations: Patch test score was positively correlated with the number of PT1 expanded TCRs, with significance at thresholds 8, 16 and 32 but not at 4. No change with DPC sensitization was found in the number of TCRs above 1 in 1000 frequency, and no evidence of global repertoire structure alterations was found. Expanded TCRs formed significantly more large CDR3 similarity clusters than pre-sensitization or healthy control sets, consistent with antigen-driven responses. Because every patient had alopecia, a presumed autoimmune disease, the patients' immune response might differ from that of healthy individuals. Repeated subsampling changed both the strength of the expansion versus patch-test correlation and the threshold at which the correlation became significant.

This sequence was found in a woman aged 45-65 years with alopecia areata. Some clones in this sample may be carry-over from other donors' samples. Material: whole blood, obtained in connection with sensitization to the hapten diphenylcyclopropenone (DPC). The sequence links TRBV5-1 to TRBJ2-3, with 10 central nucleotides matching TRBD1. The CDR3 region reads CASSPGTGALTDTQYF. Here is the DNA: TGCGCCAGCAGCCCGGGGACAGGGGCTCTCACAGATACGCAGTATTTT.